These T cell receptor beta chains were read from a single sample in a study of T-cell memory formation after mild COVID-19. One entry per CDR3 protein, called by TCRdb with MiXCR from the 5' RACE reads. Of around 200,000 distinct CDR3 sequences in the sample, about 11% were seen once. Sequences were obtained from PBMCs or a T cell subset sorted from them (not recorded which). These receptors originate from a man aged 18 to 35 who had mild COVID-19 (a few samples of this study predate the infection). Cell type and time point are not known. The CDR3 runs from the conserved cysteine through the conserved F or W. The D gene is left open where the match is weak. The listing skips clone size in some rows; elsewhere it reads once, few, many or a size class.

clone_size,d_call,j_call,cdr3_length,v_call,cdr3_aa,cdr3_nt
few,-,TRBJ2-1,14,TRBV6-1,CASSEIGARNEQFF,TGTGCCAGCAGTGAAATCGGGGCCCGCAATGAGCAGTTCTTC
-,TRBD1,TRBJ2-2,16,TRBV12-3/TRBV12-4,CASSLGQGVNTGELFF,TGTGCCAGCAGTTTAGGACAGGGGGTAAACACCGGGGAGCTGTTTTTT
-,TRBD1,TRBJ1-4,15,TRBV5-1,CASSLGGTAGEKLFF,TGCGCCAGCAGCCTCGGGGGGACAGCGGGTGAAAAACTGTTTTTT
few,-,TRBJ1-5,13,TRBV3-1,CASSRLAGQPQHF,TGTGCCAGCAGTCGTTTGGCCGGTCAGCCCCAGCATTTT
-,TRBD1,TRBJ2-7,15,TRBV11-2,CASSLAGQGAYEQYF,TGTGCCAGCAGCTTAGCGGGACAGGGGGCTTACGAGCAGTACTTC
-,TRBD1,TRBJ1-3,18,TRBV7-9,CASSLSRTGGNSGNTIYF,TGTGCCAGCAGCTTATCCCGGACAGGGGGTAACTCTGGAAACACCATATATTTT
many,TRBD2,TRBJ2-1,13,TRBV7-2,CASSQSMRGGWVF,TGTGCCAGCAGCCAATCCATGCGGGGGGGCTGGGTCTTC
few,-,TRBJ2-3,14,TRBV5-1,CASSLAVAVNTQYF,TGCGCCAGCAGCTTGGCCGTAGCGGTGAATACGCAGTATTTT
many,-,TRBJ2-6,15,TRBV6-5,CASSSGDSGANVLTF,TGTGCCAGCAGTTCAGGGGATTCCGGGGCCAACGTCCTGACTTTC
many,-,TRBJ1-1,13,TRBV7-2,CASSPGGNTEAFF,TGTGCCAGCAGCCCCGGTGGTAACACTGAAGCTTTCTTT
few,TRBD2,TRBJ2-3,16,TRBV7-2,CASSLVGGGSTDTQYF,TGTGCCAGCAGCTTAGTCGGGGGGGGTAGCACAGATACGCAGTATTTT
many,-,TRBJ2-1,18,TRBV7-7,CASSLLPGGPDAYNEQFF,TGTGCCAGCAGCTTACTACCCGGGGGGCCAGACGCCTACAATGAGCAGTTCTTC
few,TRBD1,TRBJ2-1,18,TRBV11-2,CASSLVRFDRVGGNEQFF,TGTGCCAGCAGCTTAGTTAGGTTCGACAGGGTTGGTGGCAATGAGCAGTTCTTC
-,-,TRBJ2-7,15,TRBV5-1,CASSLGAGALYEQYF,TGCGCCAGCAGCTTGGGGGCAGGCGCCCTCTACGAGCAGTACTTC
-,-,TRBJ2-1,16,TRBV12-3/TRBV12-4,CASRRITKSSYNEQFF,TGTGCCAGCAGGAGGATTACCAAGAGCTCCTACAATGAGCAGTTCTTC
few,-,TRBJ1-1,13,TRBV5-1,CASSRTPLAEAFF,TGCGCCAGCAGCAGAACACCCCTCGCTGAAGCTTTCTTT
many,-,TRBJ2-3,15,TRBV28,CASSSQGASTDTQYF,TGTGCCAGCAGTTCACAGGGAGCTAGCACAGATACGCAGTATTTT
-,TRBD2,TRBJ2-3,15,TRBV7-2,CASSSGTISTDTQYF,TGTGCCAGCAGCTCCGGGACTATTAGCACAGATACGCAGTATTTT
-,TRBD1,TRBJ2-3,15,TRBV6-1,CASSARGSGTDTQYF,TGTGCCAGCAGTGCCAGGGGGAGTGGAACAGATACGCAGTATTTT
-,-,TRBJ2-3,13,TRBV10-2,CASTPFAVDTQYF,TGCGCCAGCACGCCGTTCGCGGTAGATACGCAGTATTTT
-,-,TRBJ1-2,12,TRBV29-1,CSVVGGDYGYTF,TGCAGCGTTGTAGGGGGGGACTATGGCTACACCTTC
few,-,TRBJ1-6,13,TRBV7-2,CASSPGWSSPLHF,TGTGCCAGCAGCCCGGGGTGGAGTTCACCCCTCCACTTT
few,-,TRBJ1-1,14,TRBV5-1,CASSPGARGTEAFF,TGCGCCAGCAGCCCCGGGGCCCGGGGCACTGAAGCTTTCTTT
-,-,TRBJ2-1,12,TRBV7-8,CASSLPPGGQFF,TGTGCCAGCAGCTTACCGCCCGGGGGACAGTTCTTC
few,-,TRBJ2-2,13,TRBV5-1,CASRLADTGELFF,TGCGCCAGCCGACTTGCGGACACCGGGGAGCTGTTTTTT
-,-,TRBJ1-4,17,TRBV4-3,CASSQDYGSATNEKLFF,TGCGCCAGCAGCCAAGATTATGGCAGTGCAACTAATGAAAAACTGTTTTTT
-,-,TRBJ1-2,13,TRBV7-2,CASSPYRDYGYTF,TGTGCCAGCAGCCCCTACCGGGACTATGGCTACACCTTC
many,TRBD1,TRBJ2-5,14,TRBV12-3/TRBV12-4,CASGLTGAGETQYF,TGTGCCAGCGGACTGACAGGGGCAGGGGAGACCCAGTACTTC
many,TRBD2,TRBJ2-4,16,TRBV3-1,CASSPTSGGAKNIQYF,TGTGCCAGCAGCCCGACTAGCGGGGGGGCCAAAAACATTCAGTACTTC
-,-,TRBJ1-1,14,TRBV6-2/TRBV6-3,CASSYSPLGAEAFF,TGTGCCAGCAGTTACTCGCCACTGGGCGCTGAAGCTTTCTTT
many,-,TRBJ2-3,13,TRBV7-2,CASSRGRTDTQYF,TGTGCCAGCAGCCGGGGTCGCACAGATACGCAGTATTTT
-,-,TRBJ2-7,15,TRBV4-3,CASSQAVIGSYEQYF,TGCGCCAGCAGCCAAGCGGTGATAGGTTCCTACGAGCAGTACTTC
few,-,TRBJ1-4,14,TRBV9,CASSGTATNEKLFF,TGTGCCAGCAGCGGGACAGCAACTAATGAAAAACTGTTTTTT
many,-,TRBJ2-5,14,TRBV12-3/TRBV12-4,CASSLRGARETQYF,TGTGCCAGCAGTTTGAGGGGGGCAAGGGAGACCCAGTACTTC
few,-,TRBJ2-5,17,TRBV20-1,CSASPSRERAYQETQYF,TGCAGTGCTAGCCCCTCGAGGGAGCGGGCGTACCAAGAGACCCAGTACTTC
-,-,TRBJ2-5,16,TRBV9,CASSVDRDPRRETQYF,TGTGCCAGCAGCGTAGACCGGGACCCAAGGAGGGAGACCCAGTACTTC
-,-,TRBJ2-1,15,TRBV4-3,CASSQGLAPYNEQFF,TGCGCCAGCAGCCAAGGGCTGGCGCCTTACAATGAGCAGTTCTTC
-,-,TRBJ1-1,15,TRBV5-1,CASSLGVASQGKAFF,TGCGCCAGCAGCTTGGGGGTCGCGTCACAGGGAAAAGCTTTCTTT
many,TRBD1,TRBJ1-5,15,TRBV5-1,CASSQRQGSNQPQHF,TGCGCCAGCAGCCAAAGACAGGGGTCGAATCAGCCCCAGCATTTT
few,-,TRBJ1-1,13,TRBV5-1,CASSLAVEAEAFF,TGCGCCAGCAGCTTGGCCGTGGAGGCTGAAGCTTTCTTT
-,TRBD1,TRBJ1-2,14,TRBV10-3,CAISAGQGENGYTF,TGTGCCATATCCGCCGGACAGGGGGAAAATGGCTACACCTTC